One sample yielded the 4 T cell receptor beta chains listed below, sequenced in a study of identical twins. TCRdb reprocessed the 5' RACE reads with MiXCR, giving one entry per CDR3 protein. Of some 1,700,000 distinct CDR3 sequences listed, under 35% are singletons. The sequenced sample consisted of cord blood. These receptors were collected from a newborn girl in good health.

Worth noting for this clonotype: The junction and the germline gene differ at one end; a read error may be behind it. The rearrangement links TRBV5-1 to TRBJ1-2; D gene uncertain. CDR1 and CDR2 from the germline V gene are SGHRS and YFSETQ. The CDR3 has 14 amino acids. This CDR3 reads CASSPKRANYSYTF. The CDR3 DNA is TGCGCCAGCAGTCCGAAGAGGGCTAACTATAGCTACACCTTC.

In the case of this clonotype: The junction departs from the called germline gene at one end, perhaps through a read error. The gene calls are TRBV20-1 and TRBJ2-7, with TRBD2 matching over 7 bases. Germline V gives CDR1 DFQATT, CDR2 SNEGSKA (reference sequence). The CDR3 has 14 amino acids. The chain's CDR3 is CGASDGGSSYEQYF. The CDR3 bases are TGCGGTGCTAGTGACGGCGGGAGCTCCTACGAGCAGTACTTC.

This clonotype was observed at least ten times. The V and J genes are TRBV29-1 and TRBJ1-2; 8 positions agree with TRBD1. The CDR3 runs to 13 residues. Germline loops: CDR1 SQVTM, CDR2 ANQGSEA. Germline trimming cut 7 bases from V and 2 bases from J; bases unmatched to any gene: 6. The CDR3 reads CSAMTGDNYGYTF. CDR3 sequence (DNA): TGCAGCGCCATGACAGGGGACAACTATGGCTACACCTTC.

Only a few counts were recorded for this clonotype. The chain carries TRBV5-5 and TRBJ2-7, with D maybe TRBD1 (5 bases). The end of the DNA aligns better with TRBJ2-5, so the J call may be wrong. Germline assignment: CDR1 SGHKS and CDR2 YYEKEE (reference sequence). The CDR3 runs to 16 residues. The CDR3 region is CASSLMGQWVLETQYF. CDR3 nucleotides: TGTGCCAGCAGCTTGATGGGGCAGTGGGTTCTCGAGACCCAGTACTTC.